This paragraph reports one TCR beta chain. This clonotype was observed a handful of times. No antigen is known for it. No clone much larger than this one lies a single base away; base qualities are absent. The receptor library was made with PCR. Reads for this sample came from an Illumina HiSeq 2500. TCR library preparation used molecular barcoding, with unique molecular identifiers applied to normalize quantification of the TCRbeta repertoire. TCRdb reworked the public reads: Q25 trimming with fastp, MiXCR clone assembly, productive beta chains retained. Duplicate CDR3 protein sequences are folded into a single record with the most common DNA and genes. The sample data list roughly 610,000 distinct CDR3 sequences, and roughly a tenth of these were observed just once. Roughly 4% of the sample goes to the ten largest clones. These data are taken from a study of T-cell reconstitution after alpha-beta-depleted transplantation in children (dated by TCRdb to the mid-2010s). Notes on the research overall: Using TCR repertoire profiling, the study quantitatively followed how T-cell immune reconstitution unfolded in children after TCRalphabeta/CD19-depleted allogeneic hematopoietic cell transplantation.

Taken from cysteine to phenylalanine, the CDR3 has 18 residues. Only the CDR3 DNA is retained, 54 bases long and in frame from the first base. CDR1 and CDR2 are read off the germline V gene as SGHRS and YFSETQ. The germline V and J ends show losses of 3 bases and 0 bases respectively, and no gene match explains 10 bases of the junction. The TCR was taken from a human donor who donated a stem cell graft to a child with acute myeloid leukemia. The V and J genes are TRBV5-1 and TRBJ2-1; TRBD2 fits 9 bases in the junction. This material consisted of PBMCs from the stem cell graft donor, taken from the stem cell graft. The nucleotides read TGCGCCAGCAGCTCCGGACTAGCGCTGGTGCACTCCTACAATGAGCAGTTCTTC. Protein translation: CASSSGLALVHSYNEQFF.